This T cell receptor (beta chain) comes out of a study of blood T cells in healthy people across ages. A note on this clonotype: Its antigen is still unknown.

This CDR3 is built from 16 residues. V lost 6 bases, J lost 4 bases, and 20 bases lay in between. The draw of peripheral blood yielded roughly 9.4 milliliters from each donor. RNA extraction gave at least 5 micrograms of total RNA per sample. The second PCR ran about 6 to 12 cycles with a sample-barcoded 5' primer and J-beta primers. Each cDNA molecule received a tag from a template-switch adaptor that had 12 random nucleotides. A single record per CDR3 protein comes from TCRdb applying MiXCR to the 5' RACE reads. The sample carries approximately 800,000 distinct CDR3 sequences, 36% recorded once. Study results and limitations: CMV infection status of these donors was not known.

The specimen was blood. The sequence derives from a man between 18 and 35 years old in good health. The chain carries TRBV12-3 or TRBV12-4 and TRBJ2-3; either TRBD1 or TRBD2 may supply D (6 bases each). The CDR3 loop is CASSLYTGARADTQYF. CDR3 DNA: TGTGCCAGCAGCTTATATACGGGGGCCCGCGCAGATACGCAGTATTTT.